This T cell receptor beta chain was sequenced during a study of T cell repertoires in cytomegalovirus infection. Background on the study: The authors relied on CMV epitopes, both recently identified HLA-C-restricted and well-studied HLA-B-restricted. The public TCR beta signatures pointed to both CMV infection and matching HLA type. Study outcomes and limitations: Adding up the frequency of public TCR beta families identified people who carried CMV plus the relevant HLA. The study found HLA-C-restricted CMV-specific TCR beta clonotypes dominating the ex vivo response.

One entry per CDR3 protein results from TCRdb running MiXCR on the reads. The sample shows 750,000 to 900,000 distinct CDR3 sequences, 29% of them seen only once. In the case of this clonotype: What it recognizes is unknown. One end of the junction is discordant with germline, which a read error may explain.

The starting material was cultured CD8+ T cells from PBMCs, obtained from culture after CMV antigen stimulation. This receptor was obtained from a human donor in good health (CMV status not recorded). Some clones in this sample may be carry-over from other donors' samples.

DNA for the CDR3: TGTGCCAGCAGTTTAGAACTTTCTAGCCATCAGCCCCAGCATTTT. This sequence encodes CASSLELSSHQPQHF. This chain uses TRBV27 with TRBJ1-5; no definite D call. The germline V gene has CDR1 MNHEY and CDR2 SMNVEV (reference sequence). There are 15 residues in the CDR3.